This T cell receptor beta chain was sequenced for a study of OX40 agonist ivuxolimab in advanced cancers. Study information: Those treated in dose escalation had hepatocellular carcinoma, melanoma, renal cell cancer or head and neck cancer.

The V end lost 6 bases, the J end lost 2 bases, and 4 bases lay between the germline ends. The germline CDR1 and CDR2 sequences are ENHRY and SYGVKD. The CDR3 runs 11 residues. Libraries were prepared by immunoSEQ multiplex PCR; TCRdb keeps only in-frame clonotypes and omits some of them. The table records fewer than 75,000 clones, about nine tenths of them present only once. The TCR was taken from an adult with an advanced solid tumor such as melanoma, head and neck, liver or kidney cancer. The chain combines TRBV10-3 with TRBJ1-1, with D hard to call. The material sequenced was CD4+ or CD8+ T cells sorted from blood, taken in a trial of the OX40 agonist ivuxolimab. The CDR3 spells CAISANTEAFF. CDR3 DNA sequence: TGTGCCATCAGCGCAAACACTGAAGCTTTCTTT.